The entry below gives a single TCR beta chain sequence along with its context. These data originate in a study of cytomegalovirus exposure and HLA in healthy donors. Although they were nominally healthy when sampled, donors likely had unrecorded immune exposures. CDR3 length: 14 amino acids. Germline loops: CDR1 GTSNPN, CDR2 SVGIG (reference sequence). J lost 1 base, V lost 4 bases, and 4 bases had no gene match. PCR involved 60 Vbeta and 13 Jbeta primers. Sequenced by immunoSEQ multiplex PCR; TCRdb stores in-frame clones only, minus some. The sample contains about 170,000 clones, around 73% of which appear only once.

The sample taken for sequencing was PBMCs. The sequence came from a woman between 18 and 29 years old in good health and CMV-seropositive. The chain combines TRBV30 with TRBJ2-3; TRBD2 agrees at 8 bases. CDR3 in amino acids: CAWTGGAGTDTQYF. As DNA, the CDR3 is TGTGCCTGGACGGGGGGGGCAGGCACAGATACGCAGTATTTT.